This T cell receptor beta chain was documented in a study of cytomegalovirus exposure and HLA in healthy donors. PCR amplification relied on 60 Vbeta primers (plus 13 Jbeta primers). TCRdb keeps only in-frame clones here, not all; method: immunoSEQ multiplex PCR. The sample holds under 70,000 clones; 77% are singletons and the top ten take approximately 5.4%. The CDR3 extends over 15 amino acids. Germline V gene data show CDR1 as MGHRA and CDR2 as YSYEKL. J gave up 5 bases and V 3 bases, and 7 bases lay outside the gene matches. Sequenced input: PBMCs. The chain carries TRBV4-1 and TRBJ1-1; 9 nucleotides align to TRBD1. This clonotype originated in a male donor in good health and CMV-seropositive. CDR3 protein: CASSQEQGAFTEAFF. The CDR3 region has the DNA TGCGCCAGCAGCCAGGAACAGGGGGCCTTTACTGAAGCTTTCTTT.